This T cell receptor beta chain emerged from a study of blood T cell repertoires in COVID-19. For the study at large: The cDNA or gDNA used as material had been derived from T cells, B-cell-depleted T cells, or PBMCs.

Sequencing was performed with immunoSEQ multiplex PCR; in TCRdb, only in-frame clones are kept and a portion is missing. The table has about 160,000 clones, 80% seen once. Assignment of participants to cohorts was predicated upon participant-reported clinical history. Donors of Cohort 3 who recovered were those that had two negative PCRs, clearance, or symptom resolution. Trimming stripped 4 bases from V and 5 bases from J, with 18 bases between. CDR1 is MGHRA, CDR2 YSYEKL, per germline. This CDR3 has 15 amino acids. This clonotype originated in an older woman who had recovered from COVID-19. The source material was PBMCs or T cells enriched from blood (not recorded which). The chain combines TRBV4-1 with TRBJ2-7, with D perhaps TRBD2 (7 bases). Here the CDR3 reads CASSPRVGGPNEQYF. DNA of the CDR3: TGCGCCAGCAGCCCACGGGTCGGGGGGCCCAACGAGCAGTACTTC.